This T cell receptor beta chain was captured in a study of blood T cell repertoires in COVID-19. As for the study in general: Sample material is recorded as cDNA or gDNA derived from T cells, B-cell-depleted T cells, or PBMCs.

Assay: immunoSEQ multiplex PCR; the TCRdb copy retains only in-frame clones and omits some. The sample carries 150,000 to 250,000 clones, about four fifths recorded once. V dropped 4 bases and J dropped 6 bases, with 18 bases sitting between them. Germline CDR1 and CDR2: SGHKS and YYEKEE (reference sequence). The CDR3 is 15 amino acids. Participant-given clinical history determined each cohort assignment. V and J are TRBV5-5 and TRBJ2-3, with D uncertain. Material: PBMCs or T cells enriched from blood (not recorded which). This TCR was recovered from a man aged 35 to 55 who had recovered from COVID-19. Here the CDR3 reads CASSLGPGPSDTQYF. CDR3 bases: TGTGCCAGCAGCCTGGGCCCTGGCCCGTCGGATACGCAGTATTTT.